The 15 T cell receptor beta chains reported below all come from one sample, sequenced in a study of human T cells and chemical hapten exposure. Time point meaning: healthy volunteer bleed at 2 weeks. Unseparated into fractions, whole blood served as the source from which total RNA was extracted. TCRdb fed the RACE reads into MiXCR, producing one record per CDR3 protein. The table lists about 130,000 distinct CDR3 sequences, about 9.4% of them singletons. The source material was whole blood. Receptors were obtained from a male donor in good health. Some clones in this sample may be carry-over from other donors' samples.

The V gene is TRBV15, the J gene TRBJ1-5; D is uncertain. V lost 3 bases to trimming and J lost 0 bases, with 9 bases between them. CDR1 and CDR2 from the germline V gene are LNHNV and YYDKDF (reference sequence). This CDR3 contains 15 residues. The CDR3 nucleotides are TGTGCCACCAGCAGGGCGCTGGATAGCAATCAGCCCCAGCATTTT. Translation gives CATSRALDSNQPQHF.

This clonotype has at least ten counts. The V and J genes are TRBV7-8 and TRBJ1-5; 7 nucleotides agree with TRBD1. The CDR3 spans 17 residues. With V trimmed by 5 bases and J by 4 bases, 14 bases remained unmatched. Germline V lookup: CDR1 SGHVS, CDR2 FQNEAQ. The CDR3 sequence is CASSQGGETGVNQPQHF. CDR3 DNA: TGTGCCAGCAGCCAGGGGGGGGAGACAGGAGTTAATCAGCCCCAGCATTTT.

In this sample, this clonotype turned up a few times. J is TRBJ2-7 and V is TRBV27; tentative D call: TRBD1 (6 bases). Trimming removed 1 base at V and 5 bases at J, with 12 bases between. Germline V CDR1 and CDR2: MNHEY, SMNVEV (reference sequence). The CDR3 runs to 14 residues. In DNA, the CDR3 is TGTGCCAGCAGTTTATTAGGCAGGGGACACGAGCAGTACTTC. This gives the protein CASSLLGRGHEQYF.

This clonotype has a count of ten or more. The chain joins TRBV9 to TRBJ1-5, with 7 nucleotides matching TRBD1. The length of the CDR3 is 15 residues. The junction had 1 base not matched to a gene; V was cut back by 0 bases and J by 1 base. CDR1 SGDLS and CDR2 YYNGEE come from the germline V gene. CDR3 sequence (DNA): TGTGCCAGCAGCGTAGGACAGGGCAGCAATCAGCCCCAGCATTTT. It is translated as CASSVGQGSNQPQHF.

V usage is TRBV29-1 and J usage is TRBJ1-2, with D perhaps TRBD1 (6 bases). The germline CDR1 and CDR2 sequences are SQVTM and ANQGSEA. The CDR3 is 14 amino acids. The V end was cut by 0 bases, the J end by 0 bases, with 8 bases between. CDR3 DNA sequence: TGCAGCGTTGAAGAGGGGGGGCCTAACTATGGCTACACCTTC. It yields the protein CSVEEGGPNYGYTF.

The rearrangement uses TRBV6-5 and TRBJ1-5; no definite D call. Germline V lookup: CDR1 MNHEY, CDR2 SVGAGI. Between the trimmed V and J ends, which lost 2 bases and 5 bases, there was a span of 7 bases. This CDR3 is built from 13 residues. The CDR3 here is CASSYEPDQPQHF. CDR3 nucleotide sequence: TGTGCCAGCAGTTACGAACCGGATCAGCCCCAGCATTTT.

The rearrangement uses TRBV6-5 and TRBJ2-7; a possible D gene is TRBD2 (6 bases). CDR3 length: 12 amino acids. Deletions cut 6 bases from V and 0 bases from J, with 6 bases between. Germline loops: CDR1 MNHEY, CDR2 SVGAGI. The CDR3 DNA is TGTGCCAGCAGGGGGGGCTCCTACGAGCAGTACTTC. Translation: CASRGGSYEQYF.

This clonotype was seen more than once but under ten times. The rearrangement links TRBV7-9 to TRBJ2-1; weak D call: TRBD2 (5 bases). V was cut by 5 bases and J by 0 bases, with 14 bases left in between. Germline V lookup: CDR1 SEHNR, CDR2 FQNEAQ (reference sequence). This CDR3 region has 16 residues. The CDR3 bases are TGTGCCAGCAGCCAATTCATGGGGAGCTCCTACAATGAGCAGTTCTTC. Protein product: CASSQFMGSSYNEQFF.

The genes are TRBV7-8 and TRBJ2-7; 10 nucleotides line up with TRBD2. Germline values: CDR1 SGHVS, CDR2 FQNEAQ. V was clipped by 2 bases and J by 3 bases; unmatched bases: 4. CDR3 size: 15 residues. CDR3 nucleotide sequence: TGTGCCAGCAGCTTACTAGCGGGGGCCTTCTACGAGCAGTACTTC. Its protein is CASSLLAGAFYEQYF.

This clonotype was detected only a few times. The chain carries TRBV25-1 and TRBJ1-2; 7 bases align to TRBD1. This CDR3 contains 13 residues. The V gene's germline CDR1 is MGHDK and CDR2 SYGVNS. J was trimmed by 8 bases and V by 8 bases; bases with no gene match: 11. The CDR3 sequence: CASRDSQGDGYTF. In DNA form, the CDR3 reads TGTGCCAGCCGAGACTCTCAGGGGGACGGCTACACCTTC.

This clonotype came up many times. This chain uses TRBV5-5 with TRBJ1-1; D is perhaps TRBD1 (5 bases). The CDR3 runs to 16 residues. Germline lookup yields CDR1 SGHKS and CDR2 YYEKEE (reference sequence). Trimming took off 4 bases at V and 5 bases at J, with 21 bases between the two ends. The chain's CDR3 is CASSHGHLTPGTEAFF. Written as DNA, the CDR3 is TGTGCCAGCAGCCACGGACATCTGACCCCAGGGACTGAAGCTTTCTTT. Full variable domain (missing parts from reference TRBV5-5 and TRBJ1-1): DAGVTQSPTHLIKTRGQQVTLRCSPISGHKSVSWYQQVLGQGPQFIFQYYEKEERGRGNFPDRFSARQFPNYSSELNVNALLLGDSALYLCASSHGHLTPGTEAFFGQGTRLTVV.

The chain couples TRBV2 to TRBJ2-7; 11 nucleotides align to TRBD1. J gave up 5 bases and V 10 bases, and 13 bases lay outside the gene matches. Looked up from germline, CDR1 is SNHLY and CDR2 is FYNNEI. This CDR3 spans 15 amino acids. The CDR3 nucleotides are TGTGCCAACATCCCCCCGGGACAGGGGGAGAACGAGCAGTACTTC. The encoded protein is CANIPPGQGENEQYF.

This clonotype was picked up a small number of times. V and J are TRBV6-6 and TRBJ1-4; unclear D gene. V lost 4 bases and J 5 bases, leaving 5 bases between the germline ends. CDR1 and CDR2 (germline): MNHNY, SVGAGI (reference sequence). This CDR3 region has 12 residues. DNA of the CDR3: TGTGCCAGCAGTTCCAGGAATGAAAAACTGTTTTTT. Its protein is CASSSRNEKLFF.

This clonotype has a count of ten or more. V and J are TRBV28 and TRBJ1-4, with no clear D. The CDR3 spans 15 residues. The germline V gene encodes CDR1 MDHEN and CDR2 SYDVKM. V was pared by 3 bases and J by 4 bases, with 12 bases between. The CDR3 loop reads CASSFSQARNEKLFF. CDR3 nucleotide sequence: TGTGCCAGCAGTTTTTCGCAGGCCCGTAATGAAAAACTGTTTTTT. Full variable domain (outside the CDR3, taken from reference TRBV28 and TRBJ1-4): DVKVTQSSRYLVKRTGEKVFLECVQDMDHENMFWYRQDPGLGLRLIYFSYDVKMKEKGDIPEGYSVSREKKERFSLILESASTNQTSMYLCASSFSQARNEKLFFGSGTQLSVL.

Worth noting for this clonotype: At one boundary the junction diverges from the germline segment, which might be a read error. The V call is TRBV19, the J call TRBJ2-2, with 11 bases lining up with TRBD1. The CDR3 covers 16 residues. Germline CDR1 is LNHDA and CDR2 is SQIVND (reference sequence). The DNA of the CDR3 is TGTGCCAGTAGTATCCTGGGACAGGGGGGGACCGAGGAGCTGTTTTTT. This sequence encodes CASSILGQGGTEELFF.